The TCR beta chain under discussion was sequenced for a study of T cells after posttransplantation cyclophosphamide. General observations from the study: Donor-recipient repertoire similarity was low at 1-2 months, rising over year one.

The germline V and J ends were trimmed by 6 bases and 4 bases, with 15 bases remaining between them. CDR1 and CDR2 (germline): KGHSH, LQKENI. CDR3 length: 14 residues. Libraries were prepared by immunoSEQ multiplex PCR; TCRdb keeps only in-frame clonotypes and omits some of them. The sample includes some 25,000 clones, around 88% of them seen just once. Points on this clone: Its target is not known.

The source of this sequence is a woman aged 60 to 75 with a blood cancer, CMV-positive, and with a related stem cell donor. This chain uses TRBV18 with TRBJ1-1; D might be TRBD1 (5 bases). Sequenced material: PBMCs. The CDR3 coding sequence is TGTGCCAGCTCCATACGGGGGGTGAGCACTGAAGCTTTCTTT. Translating gives CASSIRGVSTEAFF.